These 2 T cell receptor beta chains were all obtained from the same sample, sequenced in a study of CXCR3-negative and CXCR3-positive naive CD8 T cells. Broader study findings: A higher hydrophobicity marked the TRB CDR3s of CXCR3-positive naive cells versus CXCR3-negative naive cells.

Libraries were UMI-labeled 5' RACE TRB cDNA. Each CDR3 protein gets one entry in TCRdb, which reprocessed the 5' RACE reads and gives no DNA. The sample table includes roughly 99,000 distinct CDR3 sequences. Which antigens these TCRs recognize remains unknown. Sample: naive CXCR3+ CD8+ T cells from blood. Sample subset: CD45RO-CCR7+CD27+CD95- naive CD8+ T cells expressing CXCR3 (TNR3+). The source of these receptors is a human donor in good health. Some clones in this sample may be carry-over from other donors' samples.

The CDR3: CASSPGTTNTGELFF. This chain links TRBV7-2 with TRBJ2-2; TCRdb indicates TRBD1, and absent DNA this call remains unverified. Germline values: CDR1 SGHTA, CDR2 FQGNSA. The CDR3 is 15 amino acids.

This chain links TRBV7-9 with TRBJ2-2. The CDR3 spans 11 residues. The germline CDR1 and CDR2 sequences are SEHNR and FQNEAQ (reference sequence). The CDR3: CASRQTWQLFF. The full variable domain, with the rest looked up from reference TRBV7-9 and TRBJ2-2, is DTGVSQNPRHKITKRGQNVTFRCDPISEHNRLYWYRQTLGQGPEFLTYFQNEAQLEKSRLLSDRFSAERPKGSFSTLEIQRTEQGDSAMYLCASRQTWQLFFGEGSRLTVL.